The rows below give T cell receptor beta chains drawn from one sample of a study of blood T cell repertoires in COVID-19. The assay was immunoSEQ multiplex PCR, and TCRdb's table has in-frame clones only and misses some. The sample lists about 190,000 clones; around nine tenths were seen once. The specimen was peripheral blood. Receptor source: a man aged 50-59 years with acute or convalescent COVID-19. Both conserved end residues are part of each CDR3. A D gene is named only where the DNA matches it firmly. Clone size is stated in some rows and not others, as once, few, many or a class when expanded.

15	TRBV6-5	-	TRBJ2-1	TRBD2	CASSSSGDASREQFF	TGTGCCAGCAGCTCTAGCGGGGACGCGAGCCGGGAGCAGTTCTTC
16	TRBV19	-	TRBJ2-5	TRBD2	CASSATSGRLQETQYF	TGTGCCAGTAGTGCTACTAGCGGGAGGCTTCAAGAGACCCAGTACTTC
14	TRBV6-5	-	TRBJ2-7	TRBD1	CASSPGQGAREQYF	TGTGCCAGCAGTCCGGGGCAGGGGGCACGGGAGCAGTACTTC
14	TRBV7-8	-	TRBJ2-1	TRBD1	CASSLSTGGDEQFF	TGTGCCAGCAGCTTAAGTACAGGGGGTGATGAGCAGTTCTTC
16	TRBV10-1	-	TRBJ1-5	TRBD1	CARLPLDRVPNQPQHF	TGCGCCAGACTGCCACTAGACAGGGTCCCCAATCAGCCCCAGCATTTT
14	TRBV27	-	TRBJ2-2	-	CASSSPGGTGELFF	TGTGCCAGCAGCTCCCCCGGAGGCACCGGGGAGCTGTTTTTT
14	TRBV27	-	TRBJ2-2	TRBD2	CASRIAGVTGELFF	TGTGCCAGCAGAATAGCGGGAGTCACCGGGGAGCTGTTTTTT
20	TRBV6-4	-	TRBJ2-6	TRBD1	CASSDPPAGQGWSGANVLTF	TGTGCCAGCAGTGACCCCCCAGCGGGACAGGGTTGGTCTGGGGCCAACGTCCTGACTTTC
11	TRBV11-2	-	TRBJ1-1	-	CASSSLSQAFF	TGTGCCAGCAGCTCCCTATCGCAAGCTTTCTTT
13	TRBV9	-	TRBJ1-6	-	CASGPSGDSPLHF	TGTGCCAGCGGACCTAGCGGGGATTCACCCCTCCACTTT
15	TRBV28	-	TRBJ1-1	TRBD1	CASSPRDSVRTEAFF	TGTGCCAGCAGTCCCCGGGACAGCGTTAGGACTGAAGCTTTCTTT
19	TRBV4-2	-	TRBJ2-6	TRBD2	CASSQLGLATISGANVLTF	TGTGCCAGCAGCCAACTCGGACTAGCAACCATCTCTGGGGCCAACGTCCTGACTTTC
16	TRBV10-1	-	TRBJ1-3	-	CARKGERESSGNTIYF	TGCGCCCGAAAAGGAGAGCGGGAGAGCTCTGGAAACACCATATATTTT
14	TRBV2	-	TRBJ2-6	-	CASASGTGANVLTF	TGTGCCAGCGCTTCGGGGACTGGGGCCAACGTCCTGACTTTC
14	TRBV3-1/TRBV3-2	-	TRBJ2-7	-	CASSRQTDLYEQYF	TGTGCCAGCAGCCGCCAGACTGACCTCTACGAGCAGTACTTC
16	TRBV7-2	-	TRBJ1-5	-	CASSLVGGGSDQPQHF	TGTGCCAGCAGCTTAGTCGGGGGGGGGTCGGATCAGCCCCAGCATTTT
14	TRBV6-5	-	TRBJ1-2	TRBD1	CASGGQGAAYGYTF	TGTGCCAGCGGGGGACAGGGGGCGGCCTATGGCTACACCTTC
15	TRBV28	-	TRBJ2-6	-	CASRTTASGANVLTF	TGTGCCAGCAGGACGACAGCTTCCGGGGCCAACGTCCTGACTTTC
15	TRBV2	-	TRBJ2-3	-	CASRMDLSSGDTQYF	TGTGCCAGCAGGATGGACTTAAGCTCAGGAGATACGCAGTATTTT
16	TRBV28	-	TRBJ1-2	TRBD1	CASSLPDEGQGGGYTF	TGTGCCAGCAGTTTACCAGATGAAGGACAGGGCGGCGGCTACACCTTC
13	TRBV5-1	-	TRBJ1-1	-	CASSSRGNTEAFF	TGCGCCAGCAGCTCTCGAGGGAACACTGAAGCTTTCTTT
14	TRBV2	-	TRBJ2-2	-	CASSPRRDPGELFF	TGTGCCAGCTCTCCCAGGCGGGACCCCGGGGAGCTGTTTTTT
20	TRBV6-2/TRBV6-3	-	TRBJ2-1	TRBD2	CASSYSIPAGGESSYNEQFF	TGTGCCAGCAGTTACTCGATTCCAGCGGGGGGCGAGAGCTCCTACAATGAGCAGTTCTTC
16	TRBV7-9	-	TRBJ2-6	TRBD2	CAIPGGVSSGANVLTF	TGTGCCATCCCCGGGGGGGTGTCCTCTGGGGCCAACGTCCTGACTTTC
15	TRBV2	-	TRBJ1-3	-	CASSEGLRSGNTIYF	TGTGCCAGCAGTGAAGGGTTGCGCTCTGGAAACACCATATATTTT
12	TRBV25-1	-	TRBJ1-2	-	CASSGEGRSYTF	TGTGCCAGCAGTGGAGAGGGCCGAAGCTACACCTTC
22	TRBV21-1	-	TRBJ2-7	-	CASSKHGLGGGWGLAFSYEQYF	TGTGCCAGCAGCAAACACGGCCTTGGGGGCGGATGGGGACTAGCGTTCTCCTACGAGCAGTACTTC
20	TRBV3-1/TRBV3-2	-	TRBJ2-5	TRBD1	CASSRGQGVRSVKLGETQYF	TGTGCCAGCAGCCGGGGACAGGGAGTAAGGAGTGTCAAACTGGGAGAGACCCAGTACTTC
17	TRBV28	-	TRBJ1-6	-	CASRPLRGYSYNSPLHF	TGTGCCAGCAGGCCCTTAAGGGGGTATTCCTATAATTCACCCCTCCACTTT
16	TRBV15	-	TRBJ2-1	TRBD2	CATSVDRTSGDNEQFF	TGTGCCACCAGCGTCGACCGGACTAGCGGGGACAATGAGCAGTTCTTC
13	TRBV28	-	TRBJ1-2	TRBD1	CASLRGTDYGYTF	TGTGCCAGCCTACGTGGGACAGACTATGGCTACACCTTC
16	TRBV11-3	-	TRBJ2-5	TRBD2	CASSGTSGRGGETQYF	TGTGCCAGCAGCGGTACTAGCGGGAGAGGGGGGGAGACCCAGTACTTC
15	TRBV2	few	TRBJ2-2	TRBD1	CASRDVGQGPGELFF	TGTGCCAGCAGAGATGTTGGACAGGGGCCGGGGGAGCTGTTTTTT
14	TRBV18	-	TRBJ1-4	-	CASSFNGAHEKLFF	TGTGCCAGCTCATTTAACGGAGCACATGAAAAACTGTTTTTT
17	TRBV28	-	TRBJ2-7	-	CASSFSGRRGDTYEQYF	TGTGCCAGCAGTTTTAGTGGTAGGCGGGGAGATACCTACGAGCAGTACTTC
15	TRBV5-6	-	TRBJ2-7	-	CASSLGSGSVYEQYF	TGTGCCAGCAGCCTCGGTAGCGGATCAGTTTACGAGCAGTACTTC
16	TRBV11-2	-	TRBJ2-1	TRBD2	CASSPSPGLAGRGQFF	TGTGCCAGCAGCCCGTCACCGGGACTAGCGGGGAGGGGGCAGTTCTTC
12	TRBV5-1	-	TRBJ2-3	-	CASSFQADTQYF	TGCGCCAGCAGCTTCCAGGCAGATACGCAGTATTTT
11	TRBV5-8	-	TRBJ2-3	-	CASSLRGLKYF	TGTGCCAGCAGCTTACGGGGACTCAAGTATTTT
15	TRBV6-6	few	TRBJ2-1	-	CASKGGKMTYNEQFF	TGTGCCAGCAAGGGGGGGAAGATGACCTACAATGAGCAGTTCTTC
13	TRBV29-1	-	TRBJ2-3	-	CSVEGASTDTQYF	TGCAGCGTTGAGGGGGCTAGCACAGATACGCAGTATTTT
15	TRBV27	once	TRBJ2-1	-	CASSRTVYSYNEQFF	TGTGCCAGCAGCCGGACAGTTTACTCCTACAATGAGCAGTTCTTC
14	TRBV28	-	TRBJ1-5	-	CASSFATGPGPQHF	TGTGCCAGCAGTTTCGCGACAGGCCCGGGGCCCCAGCATTTT
13	TRBV6-6	-	TRBJ1-2	TRBD1	CASSPLTGGGYTF	TGTGCCAGCAGTCCACTGACAGGGGGAGGCTACACCTTC
12	TRBV27	-	TRBJ1-1	-	CASRGGIAEAFF	TGTGCCAGCAGAGGGGGTATCGCTGAAGCTTTCTTT
15	TRBV5-4	-	TRBJ2-3	-	CASSSGLTRTDTQYF	TGTGCCAGCAGCTCCGGACTAACCCGCACAGATACGCAGTATTTT
18	TRBV11-2	-	TRBJ2-1	TRBD2	CASSLAVASGGGYNEQFF	TGTGCCAGCAGCTTAGCAGTGGCTAGCGGGGGGGGTTACAATGAGCAGTTCTTC
13	TRBV2	-	TRBJ1-6	-	CASVGVVPSPLHF	TGTGCCAGCGTAGGAGTAGTTCCTTCACCCCTCCACTTT
14	TRBV7-9	-	TRBJ1-2	-	CASSLPGITGGYTF	TGTGCCAGCAGCTTACCCGGGATCACGGGTGGCTACACCTTC